What follows are 20 T cell receptor beta chains derived from one specimen sequenced in a study of beta chain features in type 1 diabetes. Findings and limits, study-wide: Shortening of TCRB CDR3s, moderate but significant, appeared in all four CD4+ subsets of Type 1 diabetes patients.

These receptors' antigens are unknown. As every portion of the isolated RNA was reverse transcribed, the sequencing read expressed TCRB transcripts. Profiling relied on immunoSEQ multiplex PCR, and the TCRdb table lists in-frame clones only, not all of them. The sample lists some 250,000 clones; over 11% were seen once. The sequencing sample was made of naive CD4+ T cells from blood. The receptors come from a man aged 25-40 years with type 1 diabetes.

Only a few counts were recorded for this clone. The V gene is TRBV5-6, the J gene TRBJ2-5, with TRBD2 matching over 12 bases. V lost 4 bases, J lost 4 bases, and 8 bases stayed unmatched. Germline CDR1 and CDR2: SGHDT and YYEEEE. The CDR3 extends over 16 amino acids. CDR3 region: CASSDSSGRGGETQYF. CDR3 DNA sequence: TGTGCCAGCAGCGATTCTAGCGGGAGGGGGGGAGAGACCCAGTACTTC.

This clone was observed a few times. The rearrangement uses TRBV18 and TRBJ2-7, with D unresolved. Germline V gene sequence: CDR1 KGHSH, CDR2 LQKENI. The CDR3 covers 13 residues. V was pared by 3 bases and J by 1 base, with 7 bases between. The CDR3 nucleotides are TGTGCCAGCTCACCTACCAGTTCCTACGAGCAGTACTTC. Translation: CASSPTSSYEQYF. Full variable domain (rest looked up from reference TRBV18 and TRBJ2-7): NAGVMQNPRHLVRRRGQEARLRCSPMKGHSHVYWYRQLPEEGLKFMVYLQKENIIDESGMPKERFSAEFPKEGPSILRIQQVVRGDSAAYFCASSPTSSYEQYFGPGTRLTVT.

This clone was found a few times. The V gene is TRBV11-3, the J gene TRBJ1-6; 10 nucleotides align to TRBD1. Trimming cost V 6 bases and J 5 bases; bases outside gene matches: 4. Germline CDR1 SGHNT, CDR2 YENEEA. The CDR3 is 15 amino acids. CDR3 region: CASRPGQGDNSPLHF. CDR3 sequence (DNA): TGTGCCAGCAGACCCGGACAGGGGGATAATTCACCCCTCCACTTT.

V gene TRBV4-1 combines with J gene TRBJ1-5, with D possibly being TRBD1 (6 bases). The V gene's germline CDR1 is MGHRA and CDR2 YSYEKL. The CDR3 contains 15 residues. The V gene lost 2 bases and the J gene lost 1 base, with 9 bases spanning the gap. The chain's CDR3 is CASSQPGTSNQPQHF. The CDR3, as DNA: TGCGCCAGCAGCCAACCCGGGACAAGCAATCAGCCCCAGCATTTT.

A few counts support this clone. V is TRBV9 and J is TRBJ1-1; D perhaps matches TRBD1 (6 bases). V lost 4 bases and J 0 bases, leaving 13 bases between the germline ends. The CDR3 spans 15 residues. The V gene's germline CDR1 is SGDLS and CDR2 YYNGEE. The CDR3 nucleotides read TGTGCCAGCAGCCAAGATAGGGGGATGAACACTGAAGCTTTCTTT. It encodes CASSQDRGMNTEAFF.

Points on this clone: The same CDR3 is also encoded by other DNA sequences in this sample. The chain combines TRBV30 with TRBJ2-7; D remains unclear. This CDR3 region has 13 residues. The V and J ends lost 0 bases and 4 bases respectively, with 10 bases between them. The germline gives CDR1 GTSNPN, CDR2 SVGIG (reference sequence). DNA of the CDR3: TGTGCCTGGAGTGTACAAAGCGTATACGAGCAGTACTTC. It specifies CAWSVQSVYEQYF.

The chain links TRBV7-9 to TRBJ2-1; 9 nucleotides line up with TRBD1. J was trimmed by 6 bases and V by 3 bases; bases with no gene match: 6. Germline-derived CDR1 and CDR2 are SEHNR and FQNEAQ (reference sequence). The CDR3 runs to 15 residues. The DNA for the CDR3 is TGTGCCAGCAGCTTGGGGGACAGGGCTCTCAATGAGCAGTTCTTC. This translates into CASSLGDRALNEQFF.

This clone was recorded a few times. The rearrangement uses TRBV5-1 and TRBJ2-3; tentatively, D is TRBD2 (6 bases). Germline V lookup: CDR1 SGHRS, CDR2 YFSETQ. Deletions cut 0 bases from V and 3 bases from J, with 8 bases between. This CDR3 contains 14 residues. CDR3 nucleotides: TGCGCCAGCAGCTTGGGGGGGGTTACAGATACGCAGTATTTT. Its translation is CASSLGGVTDTQYF.

V is TRBV6-4 and J is TRBJ2-2; 10 bases map to TRBD1. The CDR3 sequence is 15 residues long. The V and J ends lost 6 bases and 1 base, in that order; junction bases with no gene match: 2. Per germline, CDR1 MRHNA and CDR2 SNTAGT. The CDR3 region has the DNA TGTGCCAGCAGGAGGGACAGGGGGAACACCGGGGAGCTGTTTTTT. Protein product: CASRRDRGNTGELFF.

The chain carries TRBV6-6 and TRBJ2-7, with a weak D call TRBD2 (5 bases). Germline values: CDR1 MNHNY, CDR2 SVGAGI (reference sequence). The CDR3 contains 11 residues. V gave up 6 bases and J gave up 2 bases, with 5 bases separating them. The CDR3 is CASSGTYEQYF. In DNA, the CDR3 is TGTGCCAGCAGCGGGACCTACGAGCAGTACTTC.

This sequence joins TRBV14 and TRBJ2-7; no firm D call. Trimming removed 0 bases at V and 2 bases at J, with 11 bases between. CDR3 length equals 15 residues. Germline CDR1 is SGHDN and CDR2 is FVKESK. CDR3 nucleotides: TGTGCCAGCAGCCAAGATAGTTACCTGACCTACGAGCAGTACTTC. This gives the protein CASSQDSYLTYEQYF.

This sequence joins TRBV2 and TRBJ1-1; D may be TRBD1 (6 bases). This CDR3 is 14 amino acids long. Per the germline V gene, CDR1 is SNHLY and CDR2 is FYNNEI. The V end was cut by 6 bases, the J end by 4 bases, with 15 bases between. The CDR3 region is CASRPSQGGTEAFF. Written as DNA, the CDR3 is TGTGCCAGCAGGCCTTCACAGGGCGGCACTGAAGCTTTCTTT.

A single count supports this clone. The rearrangement links TRBV30 to TRBJ1-4, with D unclear. V was clipped by 5 bases and J by 7 bases, with 8 bases between them. From germline, CDR1 is GTSNPN and CDR2 SVGIG (reference sequence). CDR3 length equals 11 residues. The CDR3, as DNA: TGTGCCTGGGGAGCGGGTGAAAAACTGTTTTTT. Translated, it gives CAWGAGEKLFF.

This chain joins TRBV6-1 and TRBJ2-1; 13 bases map to TRBD2. J gave up 8 bases and V 4 bases, and 8 bases lay outside the gene matches. Germline V lookup: CDR1 MNHNS, CDR2 SASEGT. This CDR3 comprises 16 residues. The CDR3 DNA follows: TGTGCCAGCAGTGTCCCACTAGCGGGAGGGCCGGATGAGCAGTTCTTC. It specifies CASSVPLAGGPDEQFF.

This clone was seen more than once but under ten times. The chain links TRBV6-1 to TRBJ1-5, with 9 bases matching TRBD1. J lost 4 bases, V lost 6 bases, and 7 bases had no gene match. Germline CDR1 reads MNHNS; CDR2 reads SASEGT. The CDR3 runs to 15 residues. CDR3 in DNA: TGTGCCAGCAGAGAGTTTGGGACAGGGAATCAGCCCCAGCATTTT. It codes for CASREFGTGNQPQHF.

This chain's CDR3 is CAWTVQGIGNEQFF. The DNA of the CDR3 is TGTGCCTGGACTGTCCAGGGAATCGGCAATGAGCAGTTCTTC. V usage is TRBV30 and J usage is TRBJ2-1; a weak D match, TRBD1 (5 bases). The CDR3 sequence is 14 residues long. CDR1 is GTSNPN and CDR2 is SVGIG in the germline V gene (reference sequence). V gave up 4 bases and J gave up 6 bases, with 16 bases separating them. The whole variable domain, filled in from reference TRBV30 and TRBJ2-1, reads SQTIHQWPATLVQPVGSPLSLECTVEGTSNPNLYWYRQAAGRGLQLLFYSVGIGQISSEVPQNLSASRPQDRQFILSSKKLLLSDSGFYLCAWTVQGIGNEQFFGPGTRLTVL.

The chain links TRBV6-5 to TRBJ1-2; TRBD1 agrees at 8 bases. Germline V lookup: CDR1 MNHEY, CDR2 SVGAGI. The CDR3 totals 12 residues. Trimming cost V 6 bases and J 7 bases; bases outside gene matches: 4. CDR3 loop: CASSDRGFGYTF. The CDR3 bases are TGTGCCAGCAGCGACAGGGGTTTTGGCTACACCTTC.

Of note for this clone: Because the CDR3 is missing its conserved closing phenylalanine or tryptophan, this is likely a read error. The DNA is omitted, as the CDR3 cannot be located on it reliably, and the CDR3 follows TCRdb's listing. This chain connects TRBV6-1 to TRBJ1-1; the DNA was not compared with TRBD1, the D call given in the table. Germline assignment: CDR1 MNHNS and CDR2 SASEGT. The CDR3 adds up to 13 amino acids, both ends counted. CDR3 sequence: CASSEQGQGPLQG.

V usage is TRBV6-5 and J usage is TRBJ2-1, with 9 bases identical to TRBD2. The CDR3 runs 12 residues. V trimming: 10 bases; J trimming: 12 bases; junction bases outside the gene matches: 10. The germline V gene has CDR1 MNHEY and CDR2 SVGAGI. The CDR3 protein is CAISGTSLRQFF. The CDR3 region has the DNA TGTGCCATATCCGGGACTAGCCTAAGGCAGTTCTTC.

This clone showed up just a few times. The V and J genes are TRBV7-9 and TRBJ1-1; D possibly corresponds to TRBD1 (6 bases). The CDR3 extends over 13 amino acids. Germline V gene lookup returns CDR1 SEHNR and CDR2 FQNEAQ (reference sequence). Trimming took 4 bases from V and 3 from J, leaving 9 bases between them. The CDR3 here is CASSYSGDTEAFF. CDR3 bases: TGTGCCAGCAGCTACTCAGGGGACACTGAAGCTTTCTTT. The variable domain in full, with the rest retrieved from reference TRBV7-9 and TRBJ1-1, is DTGVSQNPRHKITKRGQNVTFRCDPISEHNRLYWYRQTLGQGPEFLTYFQNEAQLEKSRLLSDRFSAERPKGSFSTLEIQRTEQGDSAMYLCASSYSGDTEAFFGQGTRLTVV.